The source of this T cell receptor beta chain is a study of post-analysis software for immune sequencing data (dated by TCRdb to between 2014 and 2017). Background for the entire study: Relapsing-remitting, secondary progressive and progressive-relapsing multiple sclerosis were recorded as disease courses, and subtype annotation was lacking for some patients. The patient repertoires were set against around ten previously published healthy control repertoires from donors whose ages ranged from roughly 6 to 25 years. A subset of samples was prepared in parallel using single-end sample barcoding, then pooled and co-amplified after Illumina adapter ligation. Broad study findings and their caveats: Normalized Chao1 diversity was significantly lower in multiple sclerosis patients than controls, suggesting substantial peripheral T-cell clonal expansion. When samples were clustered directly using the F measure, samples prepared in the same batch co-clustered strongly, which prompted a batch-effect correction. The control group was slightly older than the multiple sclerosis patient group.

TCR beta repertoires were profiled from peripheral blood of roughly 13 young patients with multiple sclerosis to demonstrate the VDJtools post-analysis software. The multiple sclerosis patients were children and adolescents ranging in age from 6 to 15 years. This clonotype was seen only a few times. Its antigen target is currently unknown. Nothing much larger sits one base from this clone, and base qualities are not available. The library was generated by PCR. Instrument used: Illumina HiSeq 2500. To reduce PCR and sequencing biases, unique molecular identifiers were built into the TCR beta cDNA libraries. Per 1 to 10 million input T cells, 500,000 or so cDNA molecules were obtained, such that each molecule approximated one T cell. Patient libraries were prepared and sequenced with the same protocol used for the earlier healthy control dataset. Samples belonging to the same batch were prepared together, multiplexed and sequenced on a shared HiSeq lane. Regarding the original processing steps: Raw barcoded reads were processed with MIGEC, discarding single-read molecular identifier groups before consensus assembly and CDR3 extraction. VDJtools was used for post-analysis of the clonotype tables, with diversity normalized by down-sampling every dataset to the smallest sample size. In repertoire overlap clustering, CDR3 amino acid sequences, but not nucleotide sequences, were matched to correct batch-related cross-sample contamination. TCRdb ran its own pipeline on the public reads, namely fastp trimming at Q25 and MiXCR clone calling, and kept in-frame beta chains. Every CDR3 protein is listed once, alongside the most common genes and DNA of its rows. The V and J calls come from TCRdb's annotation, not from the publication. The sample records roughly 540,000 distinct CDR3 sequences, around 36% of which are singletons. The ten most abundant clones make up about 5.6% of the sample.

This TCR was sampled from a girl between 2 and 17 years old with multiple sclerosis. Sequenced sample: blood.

In nucleotides, the sequence is TGCGCCAGCAGCTTGGGAGCGAGACTGGGGCAGTCAGAGACCCAGTACTTC. The encoded protein is CASSLGARLGQSETQYF. The V and J genes are TRBV5-1 and TRBJ2-5, with TRBD1 perhaps the D gene, on 5 matching bases. V loses 0 bases, J loses 4 bases, and the germline ends lie 19 bases apart. Based on the germline V gene, the CDR1 and CDR2 sequences are SGHRS and YFSETQ. Measured from the cysteine to the phenylalanine, the CDR3 is 17 residues long. Only the CDR3 portion is preserved as DNA: 51 bases, with reading frame beginning at the first base.